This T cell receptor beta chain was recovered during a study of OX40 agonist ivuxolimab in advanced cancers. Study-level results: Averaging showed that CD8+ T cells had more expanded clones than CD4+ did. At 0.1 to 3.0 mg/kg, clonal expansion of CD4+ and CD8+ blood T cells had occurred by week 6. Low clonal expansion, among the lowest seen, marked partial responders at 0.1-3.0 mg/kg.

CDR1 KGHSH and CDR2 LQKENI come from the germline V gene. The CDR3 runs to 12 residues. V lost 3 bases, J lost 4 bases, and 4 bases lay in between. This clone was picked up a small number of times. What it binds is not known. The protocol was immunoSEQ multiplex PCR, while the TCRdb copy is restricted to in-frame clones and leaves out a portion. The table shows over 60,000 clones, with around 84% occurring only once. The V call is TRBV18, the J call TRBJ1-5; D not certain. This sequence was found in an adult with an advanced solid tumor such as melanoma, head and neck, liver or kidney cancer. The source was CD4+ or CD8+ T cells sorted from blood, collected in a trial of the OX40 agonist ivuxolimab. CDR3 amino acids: CASSPTNQPQHF. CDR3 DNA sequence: TGTGCCAGCTCACCGACGAATCAGCCCCAGCATTTT.